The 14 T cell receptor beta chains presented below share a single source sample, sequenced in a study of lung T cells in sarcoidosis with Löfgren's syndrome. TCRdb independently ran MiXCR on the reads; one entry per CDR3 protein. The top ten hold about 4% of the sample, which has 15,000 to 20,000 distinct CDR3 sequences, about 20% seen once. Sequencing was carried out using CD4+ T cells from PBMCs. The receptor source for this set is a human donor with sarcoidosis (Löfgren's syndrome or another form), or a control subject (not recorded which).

CDR3 amino acids: CASSQLGSGVYQETQYF. The CDR3 DNA reads TGTGCCAGCAGCCAACTCGGTAGCGGAGTTTACCAAGAGACCCAGTACTTC. The chain carries TRBV3-1 and TRBJ2-5; maybe TRBD2 (6 bases). The CDR3 is 17 residues long. Germline loops: CDR1 LGHDT, CDR2 YNNKEL (reference sequence). V lost 2 bases and J lost 0, with 16 bases in between.

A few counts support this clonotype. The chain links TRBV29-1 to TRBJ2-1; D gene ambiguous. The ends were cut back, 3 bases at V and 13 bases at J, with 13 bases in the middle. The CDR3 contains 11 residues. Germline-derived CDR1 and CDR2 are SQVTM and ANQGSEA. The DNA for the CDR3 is TGCAGCGTTGATGGGATGGGGTCTCAGTTCTTC. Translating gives CSVDGMGSQFF.

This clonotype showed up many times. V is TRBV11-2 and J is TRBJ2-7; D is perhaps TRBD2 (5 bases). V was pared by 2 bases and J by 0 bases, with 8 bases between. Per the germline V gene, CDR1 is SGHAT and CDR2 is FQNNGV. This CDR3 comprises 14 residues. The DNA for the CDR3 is TGTGCCAGCAGCTTAAGAGCGGACTCCTACGAGCAGTACTTC. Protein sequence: CASSLRADSYEQYF.

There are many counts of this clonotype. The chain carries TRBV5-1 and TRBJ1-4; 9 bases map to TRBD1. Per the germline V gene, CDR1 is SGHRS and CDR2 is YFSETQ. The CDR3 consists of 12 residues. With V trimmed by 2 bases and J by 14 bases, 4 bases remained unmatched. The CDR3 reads CASSLQGAVLFF. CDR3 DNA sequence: TGCGCCAGCAGCTTACAGGGGGCGGTTCTGTTTTTT. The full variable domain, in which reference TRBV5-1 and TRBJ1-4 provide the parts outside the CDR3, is KAGVTQTPRYLIKTRGQQVTLSCSPISGHRSVSWYQQTPGQGLQFLFEYFSETQRNKGNFPGRFSGRQFSNSRSEMNVSTLELGDSALYLCASSLQGAVLFFGSGTQLSVL.

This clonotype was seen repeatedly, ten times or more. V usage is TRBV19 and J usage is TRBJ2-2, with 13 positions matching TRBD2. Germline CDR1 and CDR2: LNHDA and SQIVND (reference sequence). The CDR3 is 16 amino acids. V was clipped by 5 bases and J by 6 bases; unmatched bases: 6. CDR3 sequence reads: CASSRIGLAGAGELFF. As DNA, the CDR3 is TGTGCCAGTAGTCGTATCGGACTAGCGGGAGCCGGGGAGCTGTTTTTT.

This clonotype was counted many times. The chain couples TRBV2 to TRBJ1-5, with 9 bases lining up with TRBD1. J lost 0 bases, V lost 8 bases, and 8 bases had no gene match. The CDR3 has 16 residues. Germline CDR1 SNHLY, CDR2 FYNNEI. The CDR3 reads CASGRDRGYSNQPQHF. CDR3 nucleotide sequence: TGTGCCAGCGGACGAGACAGGGGGTATAGCAATCAGCCCCAGCATTTT.

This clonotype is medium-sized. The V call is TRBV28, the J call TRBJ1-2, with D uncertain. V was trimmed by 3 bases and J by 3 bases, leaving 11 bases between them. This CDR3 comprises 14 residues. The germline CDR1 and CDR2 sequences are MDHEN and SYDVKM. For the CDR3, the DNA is TGTGCCAGCAGTTTTCAACGCCAGTACTATGGCTACACCTTC. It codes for CASSFQRQYYGYTF.

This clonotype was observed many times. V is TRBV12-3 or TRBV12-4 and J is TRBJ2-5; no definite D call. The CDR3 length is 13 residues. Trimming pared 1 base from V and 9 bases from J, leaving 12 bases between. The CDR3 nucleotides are TGTGCCAGCAGTTTAGTGGGGTTCCAGGCCCAGTACTTC. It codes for CASSLVGFQAQYF.

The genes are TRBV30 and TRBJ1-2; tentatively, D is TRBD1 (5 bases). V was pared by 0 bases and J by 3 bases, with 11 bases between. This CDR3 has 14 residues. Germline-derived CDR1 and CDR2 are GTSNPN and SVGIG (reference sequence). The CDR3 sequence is CAWSVNRKDYGYTF. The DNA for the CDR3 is TGTGCCTGGAGTGTGAACAGGAAAGACTATGGCTACACCTTC.

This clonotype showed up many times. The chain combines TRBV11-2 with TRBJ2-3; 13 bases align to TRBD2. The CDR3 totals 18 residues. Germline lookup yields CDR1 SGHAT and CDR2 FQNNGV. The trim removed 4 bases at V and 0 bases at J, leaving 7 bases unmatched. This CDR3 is CASSSTSGRARSTDTQYF. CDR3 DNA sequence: TGTGCCAGCAGCTCTACTAGCGGGAGGGCCCGTAGCACAGATACGCAGTATTTT.

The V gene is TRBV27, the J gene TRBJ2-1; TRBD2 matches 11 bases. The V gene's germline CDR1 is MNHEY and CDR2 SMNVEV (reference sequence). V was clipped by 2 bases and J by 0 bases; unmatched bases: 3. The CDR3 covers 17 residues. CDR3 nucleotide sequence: TGTGCCAGCAGTTTACTAGCGGGGGGCTCCTCCTACAATGAGCAGTTCTTC. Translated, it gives CASSLLAGGSSYNEQFF.

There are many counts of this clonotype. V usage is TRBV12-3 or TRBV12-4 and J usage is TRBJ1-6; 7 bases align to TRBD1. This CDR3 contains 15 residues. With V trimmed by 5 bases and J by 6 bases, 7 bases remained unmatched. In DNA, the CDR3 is TGTGCCAGCAGTAAACAGGGGACAAGTAATTCACCCCTCCACTTT. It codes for CASSKQGTSNSPLHF.

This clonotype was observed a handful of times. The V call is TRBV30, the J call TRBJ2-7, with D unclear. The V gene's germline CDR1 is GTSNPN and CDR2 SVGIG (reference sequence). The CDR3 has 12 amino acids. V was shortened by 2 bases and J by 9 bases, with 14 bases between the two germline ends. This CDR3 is CAWSSTYMGQYF. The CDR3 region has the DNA TGTGCCTGGAGTAGCACCTATATGGGGCAGTACTTC.

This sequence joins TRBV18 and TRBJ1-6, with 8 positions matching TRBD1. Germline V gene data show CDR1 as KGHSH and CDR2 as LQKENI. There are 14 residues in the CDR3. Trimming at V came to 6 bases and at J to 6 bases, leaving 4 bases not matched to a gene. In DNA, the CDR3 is TGTGCCAGCTCTCAGGGGGCGCGTAATTCACCCCTCCACTTT. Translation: CASSQGARNSPLHF.